What follows are 13 T cell receptor beta chains derived from one specimen sequenced in a study of regulatory T cells in long-lasting Graves disease. Sequencing libraries for TCR beta were prepared with iRepertoire HTBI primers and Arm-PCR of CDR3 regions. TCRdb itself ran the multiplex PCR reads through MiXCR, one entry per CDR3 protein. The sample has about 470,000 distinct CDR3 sequences, about 22% seen once. Time point reported: persistent/refractory GD, antithyroid drugs over 5 years with positive TRAb. RNA isolated from PBMCs was used to make the TCR library. The source was peripheral blood mononuclear cells (PBMCs), collected when the disease was refractory, from a patient treated with antithyroid drugs. Receptors originate from a female donor with Graves disease.

The chain employs TRBV6-2 or TRBV6-3 and TRBJ1-2, with TRBD1 as a possible D gene (5 bases). The germline gives CDR1 MNHEY, CDR2 SVGEGT. V shed 5 bases and J shed 8 bases, with 24 bases lying between them. The CDR3 is 16 residues long. CDR3 DNA: TGTGCCAGCAGTCGAAACCATCAGAAGGGGAGCGACGGCTACACCTTC. Protein: CASSRNHQKGSDGYTF.

The chain joins TRBV6-5 to TRBJ2-7; 10 bases line up with TRBD2. After removal of 1 base from V and 0 bases from J, the junction contained 3 bases not matched to a gene. Germline V gene lookup returns CDR1 MNHEY and CDR2 SVGAGI. CDR3 length equals 16 residues. CDR3 sequence: CASSYWTSGLSYEQYF. The CDR3 DNA sequence: TGTGCCAGCAGTTACTGGACTAGCGGCCTCTCCTACGAGCAGTACTTC.

This chain connects TRBV19 to TRBJ1-1; possibly TRBD1 for D (5 bases). The V gene's germline CDR1 is LNHDA and CDR2 SQIVND (reference sequence). Trimming left V 5 bases short and J 4 bases short, with 14 bases between. This CDR3 comprises 14 residues. CDR3 region: CASSEGLRGTEAFF. The CDR3 coding sequence is TGTGCCAGTAGTGAGGGACTCCGGGGCACTGAAGCTTTCTTT.

In its sample, this clonotype was seen many times. The chain carries TRBV6-1 and TRBJ2-5; D perhaps matches TRBD2 (6 bases). Between the trimmed V and J ends, which lost 10 bases and 2 bases, there was a span of 14 bases. This CDR3 has 13 amino acids. Germline V CDR1 and CDR2: MNHNS, SASEGT. As DNA, the CDR3 is TGTGCCACCGCCGGGACTTCTCAAGAGACCCAGTACTTC. It is translated as CATAGTSQETQYF.

In this sample, this clonotype turned up many times. The chain has TRBV6-1 and TRBJ1-5; 9 bases are a match to TRBD1. The CDR3 spans 15 residues. Germline V lookup: CDR1 MNHNS, CDR2 SASEGT. After removal of 6 bases from V and 6 bases from J, the junction contained 9 bases not matched to a gene. The DNA for the CDR3 is TGTGCCAGCAGCTGGGACAGGGAAAGTGTTCAGCCCCAGCATTTT. It is translated as CASSWDRESVQPQHF.

The J gene is TRBJ1-2, the V gene TRBV20-1; D unresolved. Trimming removed 0 bases at V and 2 bases at J, with 13 bases between. The CDR3 consists of 15 residues. The germline gives CDR1 DFQATT, CDR2 SNEGSKA (reference sequence). The CDR3 DNA follows: TGCAGTGCTAGAGATTGGATGTCCCCCAACTATGGCTACACCTTC. Its protein product is CSARDWMSPNYGYTF.

This clonotype appeared a few times. V usage is TRBV19 and J usage is TRBJ2-5; the D is unclear. Trimming cost V 0 bases and J 1 base, with 9 bases left between them. In germline, CDR1 is LNHDA, CDR2 SQIVND (reference sequence). The CDR3 totals 15 residues. CDR3 DNA sequence: TGTGCCAGTAGTATAGATCGGTCGGGCCAAGAGACCCAGTACTTC. It is translated as CASSIDRSGQETQYF.

The CDR3 reads CSASSGKGTVQPQHF. The CDR3 DNA follows: TGCAGTGCTAGCAGTGGGAAGGGGACAGTTCAGCCCCAGCATTTT. This chain links TRBV20-1 with TRBJ1-5, with 7 bases lining up with TRBD1. The CDR3 runs 15 residues. The trim removed 3 bases at V and 6 bases at J, leaving 11 bases unmatched. Germline V gene lookup returns CDR1 DFQATT and CDR2 SNEGSKA (reference sequence).

In this sample, this clonotype turned up many times. This chain links TRBV28 with TRBJ2-7, with D maybe TRBD1 (5 bases). Per germline, CDR1 MDHEN and CDR2 SYDVKM. With 2 bases removed from V and 11 bases from J, the gap between germline ends came to 19 bases. CDR3 size: 14 residues. CDR3 coding DNA: TGTGCCAGCAGTTTAAATGGGGCCCCTCGGAAGGAGTACTTC. Translation gives CASSLNGAPRKEYF.

The chain links TRBV5-5 to TRBJ2-7; 12 bases agree with TRBD1. In germline, CDR1 is SGHKS, CDR2 YYEKEE (reference sequence). After removal of 4 bases from V and 5 bases from J, the junction contained 10 bases not matched to a gene. The CDR3 is 16 residues long. As DNA, the CDR3 is TGTGCCAGCAGCCCTTACCGTGGGACAGGGGGCGACGAGCAGTACTTC. This codes for CASSPYRGTGGDEQYF.

This clonotype has at least ten counts. V and J are TRBV28 and TRBJ2-7, with 9 bases fitting TRBD2. V shed 6 bases and J 4 bases; nucleotides not matched to a gene: 7. Germline CDR1 MDHEN, CDR2 SYDVKM. The CDR3 sequence is 14 residues long. CDR3 nucleotides: TGTGCCAGCAGACGCGGGGGGGCCAATTACGAGCAGTACTTC. Translating it yields CASRRGGANYEQYF.

This clonotype was seen ten or more times. The chain uses TRBV29-1 and TRBJ1-2, with TRBD1 as a possible D gene (5 bases). The CDR3 is 13 residues long. CDR1 SQVTM and CDR2 ANQGSEA come from the germline V gene. With 5 bases removed from V and 2 bases from J, the gap between germline ends came to 12 bases. CDR3 protein: CSVFGTANYGYTF. The CDR3 coding sequence is TGCAGCGTTTTTGGGACCGCGAACTATGGCTACACCTTC.

This clonotype showed up many times. J is TRBJ1-2 and V is TRBV6-1, with D possibly matching TRBD1 (6 bases). The CDR3 consists of 13 residues. Trimming removed 6 bases at V and 2 bases at J, with 10 bases between. Germline CDR1 is MNHNS and CDR2 is SASEGT. CDR3 amino acids: CASRFQGNYGYTF. CDR3 DNA sequence: TGTGCCAGCAGGTTTCAGGGGAACTATGGCTACACCTTC.